This TCR beta chain emerged from a study of CXCR3-negative and CXCR3-positive naive CD8 T cells. On this clonotype itself: Antigen unknown.

This CDR3 has 12 residues. Germline V gene lookup returns CDR1 ENHRY and CDR2 SYGVKD. The authors prepared UMI-labeled TRB cDNA libraries by 5' RACE. TCRdb re-called the 5' RACE reads and gives one entry per CDR3 protein, without DNA. This table lists around 160,000 distinct CDR3 sequences. Study-level results: Upon cryopreservation, CXCR3 expression partially decreased, and most assays used fresh PBMCs. CXCR3-positive naive cells carried more hydrophobic TRB CDR3s than CXCR3-negative ones. Comparably high diversity was seen in both naive subsets, and much lower diversity in memory CD8+ cells. The naive subsets expressed comparable surface CD5, and the authors inferred TCR strength from TRB CDR3 properties. Naive CXCR3-positive and CXCR3-negative cells shared similar TRBV-TRBJ usage, unlike memory cells.

The source of this sequence is a human donor in good health. Some clones in this sample may be carry-over from other donors' samples. Input material: naive CXCR3+ CD8+ T cells from blood. The subset was: CD45RO-CCR7+CD27+CD95- naive CD8+ T cells expressing CXCR3 (TNR3+). V and J are TRBV10-3 and TRBJ2-7. CDR3 protein: CAISGVDHEQYF.